This TCR beta chain was captured in a study of cytomegalovirus exposure and HLA in healthy donors. Study-level findings and limits: Later on, an analysis found that several of the most significant clusters appeared to be linked to common viral pathogens, which included parvovirus B19. The Asian-associated ancestry cluster reportedly had fewer N-insertions than the approximately 690-donor mean in a later analysis.

The PCR made use of 60 Vbeta and 13 Jbeta primers. Generated by immunoSEQ multiplex PCR, the TCRdb table keeps only in-frame clones and is missing some. The sample lists more than 130,000 clones, around 81% occurring once. Comment on this clone: Its target is unknown.

The CDR3 covers 16 residues. Trimming took off 7 bases at V and 4 bases at J, with 22 bases between the two ends. Germline CDR1 MDHEN, CDR2 SYDVKM. Sequencing used PBMCs. The origin of this receptor is a man aged 40-50 years in good health and CMV-seropositive. The J gene is TRBJ1-1, the V gene TRBV28, with no clear D. The CDR3 DNA reads as TGTGCCAGCATACCCTGGGGAGGGAGCTGGGGCACTGAAGCTTTCTTT. Translating gives CASIPWGGSWGTEAFF.